A selection of T cell receptor beta chains follows, all from one sample in a study of T cells in Graves' hyperthyroidism and ophthalmopathy. TCRdb independently ran MiXCR on the multiplex PCR reads; one entry per CDR3 protein. The table includes approximately 560,000 distinct CDR3 sequences, under 60% detected once. The sample comprised peripheral blood or thyroid tissue (not recorded which). Receptor source: a woman aged 18-35 years with Graves' hyperthyroidism. The CDR3 runs from the conserved cysteine through the conserved F or W. Each record gives: CDR3 length, V gene, D gene, clone size, J gene, CDR3 DNA, CDR3 protein. D genes are given only for firm matches. Where a row states a size, it is once, few, many or the class of an expanded clone; other rows omit it.

>13|TRBV29-1|TRBD1|NA|TRBJ2-5
TGCAGCATCCTGACAGGGGATGTAAAGACCCAGTACTTC
CSILTGDVKTQYF
>14|TRBV29-1|TRBD1|NA|TRBJ1-1
TGCACCGGGACAGGGGGACCCATGAACACTGAAGCTTTCTTT
CTGTGGPMNTEAFF
>15|TRBV7-2|NA|few|TRBJ1-1
TGTGCCAGCAGCCTATTGGTAGGGGAGATGACTGAAGCTTTCTTT
CASSLLVGEMTEAFF
>13|TRBV2|NA|many|TRBJ1-2
TGTGCCAGCAGTAGACAGCTTGACTATGGCTACACCTTC
CASSRQLDYGYTF
>15|TRBV24-1|NA|NA|TRBJ2-7
TGTGCCACCAGTGATAGTCGGATGAGCTCCTACGAGCAGTACTTC
CATSDSRMSSYEQYF
>11|TRBV29-1|TRBD1|NA|TRBJ2-7
TGCAGCATGGACAGGGGGCGCGAGCAGTACTTC
CSMDRGREQYF
>14|TRBV7-2|NA|NA|TRBJ1-5
TGCGCCAGCAGCCCCGACAGTACCAATCAGCCCCAGCATTTT
CASSPDSTNQPQHF
>14|TRBV7-9|NA|NA|TRBJ2-2
TGTGCCAGCAGTGAAGGCAGTTACACCGGGGAGCTGTTCTTT
CASSEGSYTGELFF
>14|TRBV11-1|NA|NA|TRBJ1-2
TGTGCCAGCAGCTTGGCAGGGGAAGGCTATGGCTACACCTTC
CASSLAGEGYGYTF
>16|TRBV2|NA|NA|TRBJ2-3
TGTGCCAGCAGGAAGCTCCGGGACACTTTAGGAGATACGCAGTATTTT
CASRKLRDTLGDTQYF
>14|TRBV7-9|NA|few|TRBJ1-3
TGTGCCAGCAGAGGGCAGGGACCTGGAAACACCATATATTTT
CASRGQGPGNTIYF
>16|TRBV10-3|NA|NA|TRBJ1-1
TGTGCCAGCGGATCCTCAGCCACAGGGATCAACACTGAAGCTTTCTTT
CASGSSATGINTEAFF
>15|TRBV6-1|NA|NA|TRBJ2-5
TGTGCCAGCAGTGGTAAAGGGGAGCTCCAAGAGACCCAGTACTTC
CASSGKGELQETQYF
>13|TRBV7-2|NA|many|TRBJ2-5
TGTGCCAGCAGCTTAGCGGGAGGCGAGACCCAGTACTTC
CASSLAGGETQYF
>11|TRBV2|NA|NA|TRBJ1-5
TGTGCCAGCAGTGAAGGGGTGTCCCAGCATTTT
CASSEGVSQHF
>17|TRBV9|TRBD1|few|TRBJ2-5
TGTGCCAGCAGCGTAGCGCCTCCCATACAGGGGATGGAGACCCAGTACTTC
CASSVAPPIQGMETQYF
>12|TRBV7-9|NA|many|TRBJ1-3
TGTGCCAGCAGCTCCGGAGGAAACACCATATATTTT
CASSSGGNTIYF
>16|TRBV6-5|NA|once|TRBJ2-6
TGTGCCAGCAGTTTCTCCTCAGGGTCTGGGGCCAACGTCCTGACTTTC
CASSFSSGSGANVLTF
>14|TRBV25-1|NA|NA|TRBJ2-5
TGTGCCAGCGTTGAGCCTGAGACAGCAGAGACCCAGTACTTC
CASVEPETAETQYF
>13|TRBV7-9|NA|many|TRBJ1-1
TGTGCCAGCAGCCGCGGGGGGAACACTGAAGCTTTCTTT
CASSRGGNTEAFF
>16|TRBV9|TRBD1|NA|TRBJ1-3
TGTGCCAGCAGCCGCCAGAACTGGACAGGGCGGAACACCGTATATTTT
CASSRQNWTGRNTVYF
>13|TRBV7-9|NA|many|TRBJ1-2
TGTGCCAGCAGCCAGGTCGGGAACTATGGCTACACCTTC
CASSQVGNYGYTF
>17|TRBV11-1|NA|NA|TRBJ1-4
TGTGCCAGTAGTTTCCCCCTCGGACTTGCAACTAATGAAAAACTGTTTTTT
CASSFPLGLATNEKLFF
>11|TRBV20-1|NA|few|TRBJ2-7
TGCAGCGGGACGAGTACCTACGAGCAGTACTTC
CSGTSTYEQYF
>13|TRBV5-1|NA|many|TRBJ1-4
TGTGCCAGCAGCTTAGGACGAAATGAAAAACTGTTTTTT
CASSLGRNEKLFF
>12|TRBV7-2|NA|many|TRBJ2-5
TGTGCCAGCAGCTCATCCCTAGAGACCCAGTACTTC
CASSSSLETQYF
>13|TRBV2|TRBD1|many|TRBJ1-2
TGTGCCAGCAGTAAGGGACAGGTCTATGGCTACACCTTC
CASSKGQVYGYTF
>15|TRBV2|TRBD1|NA|TRBJ1-5
TGTGCCAGCAGTGGACAGGGGGGTATTGGGCAGCCCCAGCATTTT
CASSGQGGIGQPQHF
>15|TRBV6-5|NA|few|TRBJ1-5
TGTGCCAGCAGTCAACAGGGAGGTAGCAATCAGCCCCAGCATTTT
CASSQQGGSNQPQHF
>15|TRBV4-1|TRBD2|NA|TRBJ2-7
TGCGCCAGCAGCCAACTGGGACTAGCTCGATACGAGCAGTACTTC
CASSQLGLARYEQYF
>15|TRBV24-1|NA|many|TRBJ1-4
TGTGCCACCAGTGATGGCGGGGCAACTAATGAAAAACTGTTTTTT
CATSDGGATNEKLFF
>14|TRBV2|NA|NA|TRBJ2-5
TGTGCCATCAGCCCGGGAGTTGACGGAGATACGCAGTACTTC
CAISPGVDGDTQYF
>15|TRBV10-3|TRBD2|NA|TRBJ2-7
TGTGCCATCAGTGGGCCTAGCGGGAGGGCCTACGAGCAGTACTTC
CAISGPSGRAYEQYF
>14|TRBV7-8|NA|NA|TRBJ1-4
TGTGCCAGCAGCGAATCCGGGCGGGGCGAAAAACTGTTTTTT
CASSESGRGEKLFF
>14|TRBV24-1|TRBD1|NA|TRBJ2-2
TGTGCCACCAGTGACCAGGACAGGGCTGGGGAGCTGTTTTTT
CATSDQDRAGELFF
>16|TRBV2|NA|NA|TRBJ1-6
TGTGCCAGCAGTCCCACCCTGACAGCAGCTAATTCACCCCTCCACTTT
CASSPTLTAANSPLHF
>16|TRBV7-2|NA|many|TRBJ2-6
TGTGCCAGCAGCATCCAAGCGAGCTCTGGGGCCAACGTCCTGACTTTC
CASSIQASSGANVLTF
>16|TRBV12-3/TRBV12-4|TRBD1|NA|TRBJ2-5
TGTGCCAGCAGTGGGTCGGGTTGGGACAGGGTGGAGACCCAGTACTTC
CASSGSGWDRVETQYF
>15|TRBV15|NA|many|TRBJ2-7
TGTGCCACCAGCAGAGGACAGGACTCCTCCTACGAGCAGTACTTC
CATSRGQDSSYEQYF
>18|TRBV25-1|NA|many|TRBJ2-5
TGTGCCAGCAGTGAATATAGGGGAAGACCCGGAACCCAAGAGACCCAGTACTTC
CASSEYRGRPGTQETQYF
>14|TRBV19|NA|few|TRBJ1-5
TGTGCCAGCACACCACGCGGGGCCGTTCAGCCCCAGCATTTT
CASTPRGAVQPQHF
>11|TRBV7-9|NA|many|TRBJ1-2
TGTGCCAGCAGCTACTCTGGTGGCTACACCTTC
CASSYSGGYTF
>13|TRBV7-9|NA|many|TRBJ1-4
TGTGCCAGCAGCCCGTACTATAATGAAAAACTGTTTTTT
CASSPYYNEKLFF
>16|TRBV7-2|NA|few|TRBJ2-7
TGTGCCAGCAGCTTAGTCTCGCAGCCGAGCTCCTACGAGCAGTACTTC
CASSLVSQPSSYEQYF
>10|TRBV7-9|NA|many|TRBJ1-4
TGTGCCACGGGTAATGAAAAACTGTTTTTT
CATGNEKLFF
>15|TRBV5-1|TRBD2|NA|TRBJ2-5
TGCGCCAGCAGCTTGGGGGCTAGCGGGGAGAAGACCCAGTACTTC
CASSLGASGEKTQYF
>14|TRBV9|NA|NA|TRBJ1-4
TGTGCCAGCAGCGTAGGAGCGGGTCCGGAAAAACTGTTTTTT
CASSVGAGPEKLFF
>14|TRBV10-3|TRBD1|NA|TRBJ2-7
TGTGCCACCAGGGGACAGGACGACGTTTACGAGCAGCACTTC
CATRGQDDVYEQHF
>15|TRBV20-1|TRBD1|NA|TRBJ2-3
TGCAGTGCGGTACCGACAGGGCCATTCACAGATACGCAGTATTTT
CSAVPTGPFTDTQYF
>13|TRBV5-1|NA|NA|TRBJ2-5
TGCGCCAGCAGCTTAGTCAAACAAGAGACCCAGTACTTC
CASSLVKQETQYF
>15|TRBV7-2|TRBD1|many|TRBJ1-1
TGTGCCAGCAGCCCTTGGACAGGGATGAACACTGAAGCTTTCTTT
CASSPWTGMNTEAFF
>16|TRBV7-2|TRBD2|few|TRBJ2-2
TGTGCCAGCAGCCCCGTGGCGGGACTAAATGGCGGGGAGCTGTTTTTT
CASSPVAGLNGGELFF
>14|TRBV19|NA|NA|TRBJ2-5
TGTGCCAGTAGTATTAGCAGGGACCAAGAGACCCAGTACTTC
CASSISRDQETQYF
>14|TRBV2|NA|NA|TRBJ1-2
TGTGCCACCCAGGGGCGGGACAACAGTTATGGCTACACCTTC
CATQGRDNSYGYTF
>8|TRBV9|NA|NA|TRBJ2-5
TGTGCCACCAACTCCCAGTACTTC
CATNSQYF
>16|TRBV7-8|NA|many|TRBJ1-3
TGTGCCAGCAGTAAAAATCGGCCTACCTCTGGAAACACCATATATTTT
CASSKNRPTSGNTIYF
>14|TRBV5-1|NA|once|TRBJ2-7
TGCGCCAGCAGCTTGAGCGGAGGGTACTACGAGCAGTACTTC
CASSLSGGYYEQYF
>14|TRBV2|TRBD1|NA|TRBJ2-7
TGTGCCAGCAGCCCACAGGGGTATGCCTACGAGCAGTACTTC
CASSPQGYAYEQYF
>15|TRBV10-3|TRBD1|few|TRBJ1-4
TGTGCCATCAGAGTCAACCGGGACAGGGGCGAAAAACTGTTTTTT
CAIRVNRDRGEKLFF